This T cell receptor (beta chain) stems from a study of early T cells in non-severe SARS-CoV-2 infection. This clonotype was picked up a small number of times. The J segment lost 2 bases and the V segment lost 3 bases, leaving 7 bases of the junction unmatched. This CDR3 has 16 residues. The germline V gene encodes CDR1 LNHDA and CDR2 SQIVND (reference sequence). TCRdb called the 5' RACE reads again in MiXCR, with one record for every CDR3 protein. Of fewer than 80,000 distinct CDR3 sequences in the sample, 9% to 15% are singletons; the top ten hold about 4.2%. Material: whole blood. The chain carries TRBV19 and TRBJ1-5; TRBD1 matches 7 bases. The source of this sequence is an adult who was a healthcare worker with PCR-confirmed SARS-CoV-2 infection or an uninfected control (not recorded which). In DNA, the CDR3 is TGTGCCAGTAGTATTATAGCCGGACAGGGCAATCAGCCCCAGCATTTT. Its translation: CASSIIAGQGNQPQHF.